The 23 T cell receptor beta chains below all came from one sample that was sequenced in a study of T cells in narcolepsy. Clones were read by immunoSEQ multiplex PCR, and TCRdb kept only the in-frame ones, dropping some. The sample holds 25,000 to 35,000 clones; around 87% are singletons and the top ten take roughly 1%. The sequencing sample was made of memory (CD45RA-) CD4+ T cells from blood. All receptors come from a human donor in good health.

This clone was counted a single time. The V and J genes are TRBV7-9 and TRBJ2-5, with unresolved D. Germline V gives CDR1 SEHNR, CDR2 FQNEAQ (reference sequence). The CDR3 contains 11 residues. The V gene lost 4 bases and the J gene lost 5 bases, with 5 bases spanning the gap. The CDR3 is CASSSAETQYF. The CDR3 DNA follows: TGTGCCAGCAGCTCAGCGGAGACCCAGTACTTC.

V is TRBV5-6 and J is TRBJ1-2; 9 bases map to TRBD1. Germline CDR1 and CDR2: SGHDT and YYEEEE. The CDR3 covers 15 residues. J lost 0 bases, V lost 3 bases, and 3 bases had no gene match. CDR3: CASSWGQGTNYGYTF. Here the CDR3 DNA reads TGTGCCAGCAGCTGGGGACAGGGTACTAACTATGGCTACACCTTC.

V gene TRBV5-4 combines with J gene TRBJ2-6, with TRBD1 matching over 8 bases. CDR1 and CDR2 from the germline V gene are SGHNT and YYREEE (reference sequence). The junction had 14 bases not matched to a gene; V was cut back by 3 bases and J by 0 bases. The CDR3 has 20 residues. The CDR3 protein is CASSSIYTGGTLSGANVLTF. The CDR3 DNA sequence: TGTGCCAGCAGCTCGATATATACAGGGGGAACCCTCTCTGGGGCCAACGTCCTGACTTTC.

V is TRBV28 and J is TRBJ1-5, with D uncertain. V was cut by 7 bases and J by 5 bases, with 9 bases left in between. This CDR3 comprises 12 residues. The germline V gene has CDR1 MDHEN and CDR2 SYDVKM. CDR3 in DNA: TGTGCCAGCAAATTGGGGTATCAGCCCCAGCATTTT. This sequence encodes CASKLGYQPQHF.

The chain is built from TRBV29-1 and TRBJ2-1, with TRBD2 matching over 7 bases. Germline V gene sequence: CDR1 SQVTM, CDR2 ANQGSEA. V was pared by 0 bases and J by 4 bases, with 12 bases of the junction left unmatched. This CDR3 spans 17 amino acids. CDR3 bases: TGCAGCGTTGAAGATGGTCTGGGCCTAGCGGAATACAATGAGCAGTTCTTC. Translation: CSVEDGLGLAEYNEQFF.

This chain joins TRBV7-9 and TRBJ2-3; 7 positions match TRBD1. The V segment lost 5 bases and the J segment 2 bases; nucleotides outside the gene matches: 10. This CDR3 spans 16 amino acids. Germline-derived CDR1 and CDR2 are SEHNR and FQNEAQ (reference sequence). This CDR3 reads CASSPTGAPPTDTQYF. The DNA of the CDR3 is TGTGCCAGCAGCCCTACAGGGGCCCCACCCACAGATACGCAGTATTTT.

CDR3 residues: CASSHIGLGQGGNEQFF. CDR3 in DNA: TGCGCCAGCAGCCACATAGGGTTAGGACAGGGTGGCAATGAGCAGTTCTTC. This chain joins TRBV4-3 and TRBJ2-1, with 8 bases lining up with TRBD1. Germline CDR1 is LGHNA and CDR2 is YSLEER. V shed 3 bases and J 6 bases; nucleotides not matched to a gene: 13. The CDR3 sequence is 17 residues long.

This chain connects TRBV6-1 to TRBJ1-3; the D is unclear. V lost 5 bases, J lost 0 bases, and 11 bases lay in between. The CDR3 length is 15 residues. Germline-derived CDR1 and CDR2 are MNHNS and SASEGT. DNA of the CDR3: TGTGCCAGCAGTCCCGCCAGGTACTCTGGAAACACCATATATTTT. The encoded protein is CASSPARYSGNTIYF.

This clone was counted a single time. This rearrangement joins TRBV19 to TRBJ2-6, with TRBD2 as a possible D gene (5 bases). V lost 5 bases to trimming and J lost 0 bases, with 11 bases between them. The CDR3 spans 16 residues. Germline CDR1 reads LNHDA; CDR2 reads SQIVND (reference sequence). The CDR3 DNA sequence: TGTGCCAGTAGTCCAGGCCTAGCCTCTGGGGCCAACGTCCTGACTTTC. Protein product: CASSPGLASGANVLTF. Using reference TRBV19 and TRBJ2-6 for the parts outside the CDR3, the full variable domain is DGGITQSPKYLFRKEGQNVTLSCEQNLNHDAMYWYRQDPGQGLRLIYYSQIVNDFQKGDIAEGYSVSREKKESFPLTVTSAQKNPTAFYLCASSPGLASGANVLTFGAGSRLTVL.

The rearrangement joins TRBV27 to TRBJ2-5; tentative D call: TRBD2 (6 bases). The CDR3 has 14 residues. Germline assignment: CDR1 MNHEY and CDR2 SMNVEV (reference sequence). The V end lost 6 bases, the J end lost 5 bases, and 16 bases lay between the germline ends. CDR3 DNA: TGTGCCAGCAGGCCAACCAGTGGGGGGGAGACCCAGTACTTC. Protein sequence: CASRPTSGGETQYF.

The CDR3 bases are TGTGCCAGCAGTTCCCCTCATGCCCAGGCAGGCTACGAGCAGTACTTC. Amino acid sequence: CASSSPHAQAGYEQYF. The J gene is TRBJ2-7, the V gene TRBV28; D uncertain. Germline assignment: CDR1 MDHEN and CDR2 SYDVKM. V dropped 4 bases and J dropped 3 bases, with 19 bases sitting between them. This CDR3 has 16 amino acids.

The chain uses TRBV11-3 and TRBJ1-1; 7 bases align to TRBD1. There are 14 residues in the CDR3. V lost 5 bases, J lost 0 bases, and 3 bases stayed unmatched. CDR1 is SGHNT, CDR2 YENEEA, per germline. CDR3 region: CASSRDSLNTEAFF. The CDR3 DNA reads TGTGCCAGCAGCCGGGACAGCTTGAACACTGAAGCTTTCTTT.

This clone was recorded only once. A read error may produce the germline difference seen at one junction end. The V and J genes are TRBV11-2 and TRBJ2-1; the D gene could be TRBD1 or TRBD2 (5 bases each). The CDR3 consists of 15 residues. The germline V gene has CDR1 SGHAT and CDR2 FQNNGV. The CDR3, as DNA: TGTGCCGGCAGCTACGTCCGGGGACCCTACAATGAGCAGTTCTTC. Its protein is CAGSYVRGPYNEQFF.

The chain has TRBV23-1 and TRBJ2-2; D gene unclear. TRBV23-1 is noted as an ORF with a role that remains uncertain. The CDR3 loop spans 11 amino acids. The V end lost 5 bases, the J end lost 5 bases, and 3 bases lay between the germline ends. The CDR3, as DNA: TGCGCCAGCAGTTGGACCGGGGAGCTGTTTTTT. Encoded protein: CASSWTGELFF.

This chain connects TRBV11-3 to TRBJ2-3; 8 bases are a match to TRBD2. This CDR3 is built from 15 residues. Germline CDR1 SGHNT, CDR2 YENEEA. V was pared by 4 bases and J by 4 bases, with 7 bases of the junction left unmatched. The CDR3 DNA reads TGTGCCAGCAGCTCAAGTAGCGGGATGGCAGATACGCAGTATTTT. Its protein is CASSSSSGMADTQYF.

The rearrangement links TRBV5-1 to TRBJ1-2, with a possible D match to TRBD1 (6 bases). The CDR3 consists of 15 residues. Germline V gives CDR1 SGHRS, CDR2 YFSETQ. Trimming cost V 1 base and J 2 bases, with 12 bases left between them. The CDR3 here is CASSLTGITNYGYTF. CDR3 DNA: TGCGCCAGCAGCTTGACAGGGATCACCAACTATGGCTACACCTTC.

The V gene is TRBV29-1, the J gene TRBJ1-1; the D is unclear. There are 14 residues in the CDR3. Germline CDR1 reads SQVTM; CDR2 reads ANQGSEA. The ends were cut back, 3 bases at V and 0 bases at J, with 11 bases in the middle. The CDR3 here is CSVERGTVNTEAFF. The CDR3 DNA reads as TGCAGCGTTGAGCGGGGTACAGTGAACACTGAAGCTTTCTTT.

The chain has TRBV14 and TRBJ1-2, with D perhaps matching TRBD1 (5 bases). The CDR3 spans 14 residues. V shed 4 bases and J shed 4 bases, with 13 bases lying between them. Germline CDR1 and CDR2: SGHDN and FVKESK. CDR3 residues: CASSRDLPSYGYTF. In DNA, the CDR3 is TGTGCCAGCAGCCGGGACCTTCCCTCCTATGGCTACACCTTC. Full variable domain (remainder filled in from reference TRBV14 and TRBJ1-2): EAGVTQFPSHSVIEKGQTVTLRCDPISGHDNLYWYRRVMGKEIKFLLHFVKESKQDESGMPNNRFLAERTGGTYSTLKVQPAELEDSGVYFCASSRDLPSYGYTFGSGTRLTVV.

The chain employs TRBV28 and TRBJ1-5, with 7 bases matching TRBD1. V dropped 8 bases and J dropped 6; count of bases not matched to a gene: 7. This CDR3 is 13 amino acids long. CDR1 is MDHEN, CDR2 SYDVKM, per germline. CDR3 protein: CASRQGGSQPQHF. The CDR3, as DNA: TGTGCCAGCCGGCAGGGGGGAAGTCAGCCCCAGCATTTT.

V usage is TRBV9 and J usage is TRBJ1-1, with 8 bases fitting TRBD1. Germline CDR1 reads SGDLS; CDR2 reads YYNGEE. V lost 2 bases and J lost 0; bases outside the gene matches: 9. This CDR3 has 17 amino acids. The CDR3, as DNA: TGTGCCAGCAGCGTCGATCCCCAACAGGGGGTGAACACTGAAGCTTTCTTT. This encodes CASSVDPQQGVNTEAFF.

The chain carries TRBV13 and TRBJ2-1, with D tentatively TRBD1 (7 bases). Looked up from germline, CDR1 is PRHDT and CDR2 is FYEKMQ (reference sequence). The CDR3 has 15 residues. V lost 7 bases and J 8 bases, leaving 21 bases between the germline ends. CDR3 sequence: CASTMIRGAVYEQFF. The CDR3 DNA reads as TGTGCCAGCACCATGATCAGGGGGGCCGTATATGAGCAGTTCTTC. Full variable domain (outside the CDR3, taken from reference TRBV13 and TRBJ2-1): AAGVIQSPRHLIKEKRETATLKCYPIPRHDTVYWYQQGPGQDPQFLISFYEKMQSDKGSIPDRFSAQQFSDYHSELNMSSLELGDSALYFCASTMIRGAVYEQFFGPGTRLTVL.

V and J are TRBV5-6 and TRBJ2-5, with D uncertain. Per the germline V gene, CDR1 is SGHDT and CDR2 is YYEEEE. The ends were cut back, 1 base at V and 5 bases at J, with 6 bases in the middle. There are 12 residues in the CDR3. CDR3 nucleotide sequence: TGTGCCAGCAGCTTGAGACACGAGACCCAGTACTTC. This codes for CASSLRHETQYF.

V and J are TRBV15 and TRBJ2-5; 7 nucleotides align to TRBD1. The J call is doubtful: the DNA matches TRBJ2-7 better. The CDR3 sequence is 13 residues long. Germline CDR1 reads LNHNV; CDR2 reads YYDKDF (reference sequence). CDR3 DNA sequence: TGTGCCACCAGCACCCGACAGGGCCACGAGCAGTACTTC. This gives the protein CATSTRQGHEQYF.